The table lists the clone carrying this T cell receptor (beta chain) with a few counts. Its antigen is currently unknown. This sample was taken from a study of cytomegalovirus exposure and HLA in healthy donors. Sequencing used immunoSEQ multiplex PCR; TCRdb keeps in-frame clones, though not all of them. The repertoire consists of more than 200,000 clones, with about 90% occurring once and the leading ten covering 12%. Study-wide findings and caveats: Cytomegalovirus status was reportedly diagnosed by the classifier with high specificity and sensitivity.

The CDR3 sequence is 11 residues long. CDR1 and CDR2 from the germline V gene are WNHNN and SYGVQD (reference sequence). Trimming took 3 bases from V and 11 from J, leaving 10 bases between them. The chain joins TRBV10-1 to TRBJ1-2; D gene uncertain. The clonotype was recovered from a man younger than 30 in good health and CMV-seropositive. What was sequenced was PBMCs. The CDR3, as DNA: TGCGCCAGCAGTGAAGGTGGACGATACACCTTC. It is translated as CASSEGGRYTF.